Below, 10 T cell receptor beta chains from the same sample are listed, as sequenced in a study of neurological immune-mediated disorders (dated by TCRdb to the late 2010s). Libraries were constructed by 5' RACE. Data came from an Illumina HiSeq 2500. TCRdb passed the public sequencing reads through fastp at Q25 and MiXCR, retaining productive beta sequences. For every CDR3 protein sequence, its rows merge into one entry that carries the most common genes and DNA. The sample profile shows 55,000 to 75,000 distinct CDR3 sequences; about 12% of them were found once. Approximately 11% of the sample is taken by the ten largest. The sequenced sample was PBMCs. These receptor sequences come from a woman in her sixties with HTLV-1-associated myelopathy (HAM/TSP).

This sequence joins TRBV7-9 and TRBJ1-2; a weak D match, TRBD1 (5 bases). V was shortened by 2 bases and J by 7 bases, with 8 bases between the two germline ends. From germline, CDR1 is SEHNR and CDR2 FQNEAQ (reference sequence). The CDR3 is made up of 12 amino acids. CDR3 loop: CASSLQGTGYTF. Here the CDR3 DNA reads TGTGCCAGCAGCTTACAGGGAACTGGCTACACCTTC.

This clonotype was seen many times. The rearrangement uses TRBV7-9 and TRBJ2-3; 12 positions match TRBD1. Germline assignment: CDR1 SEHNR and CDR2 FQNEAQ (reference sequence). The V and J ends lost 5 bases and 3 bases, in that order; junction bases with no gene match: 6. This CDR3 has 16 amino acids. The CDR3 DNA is TGTGCCAGCAGCGGGGGGACAGGGGGCGCGACAGATACGCAGTATTTT. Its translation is CASSGGTGGATDTQYF.

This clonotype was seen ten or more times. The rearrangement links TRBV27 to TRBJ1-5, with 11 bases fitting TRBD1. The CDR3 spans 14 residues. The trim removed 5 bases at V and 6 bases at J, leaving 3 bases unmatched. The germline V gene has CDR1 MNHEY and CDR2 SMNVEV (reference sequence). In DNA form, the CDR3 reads TGTGCCAGCAGTCAAGGGACAGGGGGTCAGCCCCAGCATTTT. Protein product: CASSQGTGGQPQHF.

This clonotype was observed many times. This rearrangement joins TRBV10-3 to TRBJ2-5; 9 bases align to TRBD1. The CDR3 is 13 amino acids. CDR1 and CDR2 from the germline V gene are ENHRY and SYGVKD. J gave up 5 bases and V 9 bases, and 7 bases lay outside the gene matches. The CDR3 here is CAITGGQGETQYF. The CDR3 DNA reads TGTGCCATTACCGGGGGACAGGGTGAGACCCAGTACTTC.

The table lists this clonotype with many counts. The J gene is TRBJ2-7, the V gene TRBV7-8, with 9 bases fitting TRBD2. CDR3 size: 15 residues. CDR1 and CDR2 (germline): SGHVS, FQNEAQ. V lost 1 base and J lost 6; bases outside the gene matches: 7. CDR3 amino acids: CASSLGGLAGPEQYF. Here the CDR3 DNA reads TGTGCCAGCAGCTTAGGAGGGCTAGCGGGACCCGAGCAGTACTTC. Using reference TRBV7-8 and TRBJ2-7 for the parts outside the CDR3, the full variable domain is GAGVSQSPRYKVAKRGQDVALRCDPISGHVSLFWYQQALGQGPEFLTYFQNEAQLDKSGLPSDRFFAERPEGSVSTLKIQRTQQEDSAVYLCASSLGGLAGPEQYFGPGTRLTVT.

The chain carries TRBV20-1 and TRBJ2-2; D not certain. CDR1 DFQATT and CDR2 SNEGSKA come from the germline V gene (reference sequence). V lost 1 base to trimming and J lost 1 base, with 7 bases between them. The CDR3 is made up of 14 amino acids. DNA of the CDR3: TGCAGTGCTAGAGGAAGGCGGAACACCGGGGAGCTGTTTTTT. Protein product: CSARGRRNTGELFF.

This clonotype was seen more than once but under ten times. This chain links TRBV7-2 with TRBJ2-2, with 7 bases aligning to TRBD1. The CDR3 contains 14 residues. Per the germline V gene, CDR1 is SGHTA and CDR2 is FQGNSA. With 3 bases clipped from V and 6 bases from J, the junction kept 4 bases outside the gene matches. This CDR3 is CASSFSQGAGELFF. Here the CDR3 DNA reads TGTGCCAGCAGCTTCTCGCAGGGGGCCGGGGAGCTGTTTTTT.

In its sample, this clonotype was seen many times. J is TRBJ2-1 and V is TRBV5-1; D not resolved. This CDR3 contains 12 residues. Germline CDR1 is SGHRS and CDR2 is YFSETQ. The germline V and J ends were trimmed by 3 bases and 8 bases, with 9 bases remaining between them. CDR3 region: CASSWKGDEQFF. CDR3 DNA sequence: TGCGCCAGCAGCTGGAAGGGTGATGAGCAGTTCTTC.

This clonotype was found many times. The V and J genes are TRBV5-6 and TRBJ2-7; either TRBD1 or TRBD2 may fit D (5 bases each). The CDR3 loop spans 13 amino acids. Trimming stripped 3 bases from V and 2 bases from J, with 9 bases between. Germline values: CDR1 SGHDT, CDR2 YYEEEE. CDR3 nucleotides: TGTGCCAGCAGCTCCGGGACCCCCTACGAGCAGTACTTC. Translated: CASSSGTPYEQYF.

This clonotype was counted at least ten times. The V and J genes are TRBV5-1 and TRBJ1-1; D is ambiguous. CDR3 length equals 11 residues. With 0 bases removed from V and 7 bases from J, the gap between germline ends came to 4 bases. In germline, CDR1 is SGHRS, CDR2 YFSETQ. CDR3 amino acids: CASSLGVEAFF. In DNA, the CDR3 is TGCGCCAGCAGCTTGGGGGTTGAAGCTTTCTTT.